This T cell receptor (beta chain) was identified in a study of blood T cell repertoires in COVID-19. V gave up 4 bases and J gave up 1 base, with 11 bases separating them. CDR3 size: 15 residues. Germline V gives CDR1 MGHRA, CDR2 YSYEKL. Participant reports of clinical history set cohort assignment. The study recruited exposed participants who had met a COVID-19 case within 2 weeks before entry. Libraries were prepared by immunoSEQ multiplex PCR; TCRdb keeps only in-frame clonotypes and omits some of them. The profile shows about 260,000 clones, just under 90% of them singletons. Sequences were obtained from PBMCs or T cells enriched from blood (not recorded which). The TCR sequence derives from a man in his fifties who had been exposed to COVID-19. V is TRBV4-1 and J is TRBJ1-5, with D perhaps matching TRBD1 (5 bases). DNA of the CDR3: TGCGCCAGCAGCCGCCTCAGGGCAAGCAATCAGCCCCAGCATTTT. This translates into CASSRLRASNQPQHF.